Here is one T cell receptor (beta chain) with its context. The record originates from a study of T cell responses to AZD1222 COVID-19 vaccine. Germline CDR1 is SGHRS and CDR2 is YFSETQ. The CDR3 runs to 15 residues. Trimming took 4 bases from V and 1 from J; bases not matched to a gene: 4. The method was immunoSEQ multiplex PCR; TCRdb's version includes in-frame clones alone and lacks a portion of them. The repertoire holds more than 95,000 clones, around 89% seen once, with around 10% in the top ten. Sequenced here: peripheral blood, sampled on day 0 of MenACWY control vaccination. The TCR sequence derives from an adult in good health. The gene calls are TRBV5-1 and TRBJ2-3, with 9 bases aligning to TRBD2. CDR3 sequence reads: CASSLSGSRTDTQYF. Here the CDR3 DNA reads TGCGCCAGCAGCCTTAGCGGGAGCCGCACAGATACGCAGTATTTT.